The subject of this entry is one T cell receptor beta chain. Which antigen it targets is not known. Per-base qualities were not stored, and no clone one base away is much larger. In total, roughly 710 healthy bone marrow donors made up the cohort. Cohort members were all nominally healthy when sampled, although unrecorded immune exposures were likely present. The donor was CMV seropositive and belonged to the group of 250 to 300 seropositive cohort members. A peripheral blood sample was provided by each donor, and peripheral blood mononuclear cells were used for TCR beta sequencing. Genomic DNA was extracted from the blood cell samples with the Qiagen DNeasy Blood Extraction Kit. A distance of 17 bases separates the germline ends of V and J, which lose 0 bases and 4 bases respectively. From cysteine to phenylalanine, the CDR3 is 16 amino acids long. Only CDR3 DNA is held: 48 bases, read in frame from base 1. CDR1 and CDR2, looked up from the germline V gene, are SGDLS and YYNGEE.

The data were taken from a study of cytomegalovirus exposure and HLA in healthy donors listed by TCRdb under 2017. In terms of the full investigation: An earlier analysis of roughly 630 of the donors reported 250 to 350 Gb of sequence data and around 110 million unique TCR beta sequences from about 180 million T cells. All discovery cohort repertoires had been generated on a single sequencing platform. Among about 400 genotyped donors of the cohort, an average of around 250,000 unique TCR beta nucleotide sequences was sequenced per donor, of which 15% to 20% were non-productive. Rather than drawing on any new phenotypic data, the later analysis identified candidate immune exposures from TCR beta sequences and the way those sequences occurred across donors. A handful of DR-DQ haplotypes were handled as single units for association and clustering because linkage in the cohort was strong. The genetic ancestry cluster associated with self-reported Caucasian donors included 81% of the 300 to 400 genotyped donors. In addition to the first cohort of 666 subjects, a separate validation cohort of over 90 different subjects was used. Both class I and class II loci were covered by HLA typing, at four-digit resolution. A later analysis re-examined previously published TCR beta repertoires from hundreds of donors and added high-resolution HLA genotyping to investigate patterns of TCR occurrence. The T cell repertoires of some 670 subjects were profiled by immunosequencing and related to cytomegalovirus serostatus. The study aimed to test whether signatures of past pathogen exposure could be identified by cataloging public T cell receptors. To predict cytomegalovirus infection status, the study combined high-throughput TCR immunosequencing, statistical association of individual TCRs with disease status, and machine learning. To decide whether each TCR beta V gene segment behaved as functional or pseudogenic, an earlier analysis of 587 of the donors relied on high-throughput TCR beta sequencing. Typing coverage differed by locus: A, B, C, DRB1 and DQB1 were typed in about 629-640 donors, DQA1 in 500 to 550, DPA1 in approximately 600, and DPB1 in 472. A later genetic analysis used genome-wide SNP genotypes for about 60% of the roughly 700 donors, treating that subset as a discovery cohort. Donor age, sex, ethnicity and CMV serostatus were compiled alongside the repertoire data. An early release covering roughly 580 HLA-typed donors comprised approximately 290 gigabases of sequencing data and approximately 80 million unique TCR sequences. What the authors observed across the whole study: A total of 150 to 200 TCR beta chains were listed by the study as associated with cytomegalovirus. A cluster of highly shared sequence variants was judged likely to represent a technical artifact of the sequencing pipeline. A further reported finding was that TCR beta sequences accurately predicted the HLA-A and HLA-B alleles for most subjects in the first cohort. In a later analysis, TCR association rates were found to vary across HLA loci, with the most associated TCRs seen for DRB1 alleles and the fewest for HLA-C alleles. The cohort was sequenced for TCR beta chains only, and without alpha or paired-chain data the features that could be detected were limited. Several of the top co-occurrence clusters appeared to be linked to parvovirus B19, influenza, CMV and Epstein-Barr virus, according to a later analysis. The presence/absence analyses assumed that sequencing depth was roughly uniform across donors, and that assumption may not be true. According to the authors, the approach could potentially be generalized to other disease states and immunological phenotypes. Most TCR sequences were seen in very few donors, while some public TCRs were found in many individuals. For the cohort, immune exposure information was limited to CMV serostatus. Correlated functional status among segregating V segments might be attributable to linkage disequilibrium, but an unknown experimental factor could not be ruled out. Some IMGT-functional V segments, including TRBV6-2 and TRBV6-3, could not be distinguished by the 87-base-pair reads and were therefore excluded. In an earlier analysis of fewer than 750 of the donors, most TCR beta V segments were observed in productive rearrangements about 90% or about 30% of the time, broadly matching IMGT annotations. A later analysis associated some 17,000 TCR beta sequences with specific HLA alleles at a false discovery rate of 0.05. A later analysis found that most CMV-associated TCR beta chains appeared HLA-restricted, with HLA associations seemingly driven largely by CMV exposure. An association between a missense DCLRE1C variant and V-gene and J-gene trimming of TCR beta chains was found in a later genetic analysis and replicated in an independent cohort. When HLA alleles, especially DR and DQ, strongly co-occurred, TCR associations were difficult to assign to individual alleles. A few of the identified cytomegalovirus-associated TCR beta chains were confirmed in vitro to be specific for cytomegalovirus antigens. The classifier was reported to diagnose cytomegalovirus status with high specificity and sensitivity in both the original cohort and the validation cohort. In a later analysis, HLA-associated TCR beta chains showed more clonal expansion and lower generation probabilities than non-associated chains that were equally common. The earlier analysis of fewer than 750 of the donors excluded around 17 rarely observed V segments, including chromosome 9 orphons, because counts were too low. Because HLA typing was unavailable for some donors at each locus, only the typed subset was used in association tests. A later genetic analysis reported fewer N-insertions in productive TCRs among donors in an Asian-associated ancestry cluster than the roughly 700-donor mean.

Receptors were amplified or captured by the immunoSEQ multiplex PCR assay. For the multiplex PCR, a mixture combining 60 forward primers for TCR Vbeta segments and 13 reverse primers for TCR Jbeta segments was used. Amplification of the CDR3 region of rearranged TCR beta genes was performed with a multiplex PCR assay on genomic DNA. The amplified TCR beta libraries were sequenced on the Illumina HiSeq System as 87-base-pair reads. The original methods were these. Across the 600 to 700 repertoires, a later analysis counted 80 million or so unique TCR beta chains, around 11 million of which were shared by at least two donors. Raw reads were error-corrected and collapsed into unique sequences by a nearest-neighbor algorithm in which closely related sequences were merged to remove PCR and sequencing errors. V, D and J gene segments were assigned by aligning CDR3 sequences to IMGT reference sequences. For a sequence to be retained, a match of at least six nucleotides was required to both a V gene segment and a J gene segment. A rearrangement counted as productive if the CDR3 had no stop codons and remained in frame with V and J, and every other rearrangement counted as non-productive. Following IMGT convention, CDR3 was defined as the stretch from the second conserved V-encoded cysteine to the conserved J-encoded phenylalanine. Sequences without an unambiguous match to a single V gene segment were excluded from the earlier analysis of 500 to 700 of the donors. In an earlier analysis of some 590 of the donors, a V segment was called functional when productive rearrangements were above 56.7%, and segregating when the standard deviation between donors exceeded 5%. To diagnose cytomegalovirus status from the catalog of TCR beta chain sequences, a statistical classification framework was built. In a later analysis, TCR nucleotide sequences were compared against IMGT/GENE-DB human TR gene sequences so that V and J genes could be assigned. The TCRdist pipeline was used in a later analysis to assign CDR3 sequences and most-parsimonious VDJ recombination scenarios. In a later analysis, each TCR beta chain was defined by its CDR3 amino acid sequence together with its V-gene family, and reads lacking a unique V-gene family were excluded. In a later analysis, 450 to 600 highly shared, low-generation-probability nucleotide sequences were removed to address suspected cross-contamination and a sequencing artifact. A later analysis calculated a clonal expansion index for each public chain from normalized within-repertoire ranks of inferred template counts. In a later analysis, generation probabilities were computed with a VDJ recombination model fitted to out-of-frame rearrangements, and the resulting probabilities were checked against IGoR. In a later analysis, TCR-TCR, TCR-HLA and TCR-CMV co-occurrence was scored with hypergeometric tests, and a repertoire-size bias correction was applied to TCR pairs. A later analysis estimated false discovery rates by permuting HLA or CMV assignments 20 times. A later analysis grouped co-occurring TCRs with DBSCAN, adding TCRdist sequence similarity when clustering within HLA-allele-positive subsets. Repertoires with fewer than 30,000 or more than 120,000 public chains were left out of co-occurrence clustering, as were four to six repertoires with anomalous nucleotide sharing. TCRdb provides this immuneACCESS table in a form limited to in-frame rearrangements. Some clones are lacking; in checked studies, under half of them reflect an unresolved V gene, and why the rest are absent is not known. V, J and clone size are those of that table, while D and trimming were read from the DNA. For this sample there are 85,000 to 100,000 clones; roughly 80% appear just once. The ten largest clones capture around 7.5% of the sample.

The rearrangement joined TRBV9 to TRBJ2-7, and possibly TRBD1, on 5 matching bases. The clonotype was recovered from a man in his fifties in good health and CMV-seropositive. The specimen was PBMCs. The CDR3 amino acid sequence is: CASSVEAGYNPYEQYF. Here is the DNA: TGTGCCAGCAGCGTAGAGGCAGGGTATAACCCTTACGAGCAGTACTTC.